These 27 T cell receptor beta chains came from one sample sequenced in a study of blood T cell repertoires in COVID-19. Sequencing was performed with immunoSEQ multiplex PCR; in TCRdb, only in-frame clones are kept and a portion is missing. The data contain some 78,000 clones, around 88% of them seen just once; the ten biggest clones take up nearly 5%. Sequencing used peripheral blood. The receptors here all came from a woman older than 75 with active or convalescent COVID-19.

The rearrangement links TRBV5-5 to TRBJ2-1; perhaps TRBD2 as D (5 bases). CDR1 and CDR2 from the germline V gene are SGHKS and YYEKEE (reference sequence). V gave up 4 bases and J gave up 3 bases, with 11 bases separating them. The CDR3 is 14 amino acids. The CDR3 loop reads CASSGGPSYNEQFF. The CDR3 DNA reads as TGTGCCAGCAGCGGAGGACCTAGCTACAATGAGCAGTTCTTC. The whole variable domain, remainder taken from reference TRBV5-5 and TRBJ2-1, is DAGVTQSPTHLIKTRGQQVTLRCSPISGHKSVSWYQQVLGQGPQFIFQYYEKEERGRGNFPDRFSARQFPNYSSELNVNALLLGDSALYLCASSGGPSYNEQFFGPGTRLTVL.

The rearrangement uses TRBV28 and TRBJ2-7, with 8 positions matching TRBD1. This CDR3 spans 14 amino acids. V lost 4 bases and J lost 3; bases outside the gene matches: 5. The germline V gene encodes CDR1 MDHEN and CDR2 SYDVKM. The CDR3 region is CASSWTGSVYEQYF. For the CDR3, the DNA is TGTGCCAGCAGTTGGACAGGGTCGGTCTACGAGCAGTACTTC.

This chain joins TRBV2 and TRBJ1-1; D is ambiguous. The CDR3 runs 11 residues. Germline CDR1 reads SNHLY; CDR2 reads FYNNEI. With 7 bases removed from V and 7 bases from J, the gap between germline ends came to 10 bases. CDR3 residues: CASTALIEAFF. The CDR3 region has the DNA TGTGCCAGCACCGCTCTAATTGAAGCTTTCTTT.

The rearrangement joins TRBV3-1 (or the pseudogene TRBV3-2) to TRBJ1-2; tentative D call: TRBD1 (5 bases). The CDR3 contains 12 residues. V lost 4 bases and J 7 bases, leaving 10 bases between the germline ends. Germline CDR1 and CDR2: LGHDT and YNNKEL (reference sequence). The CDR3 region has the DNA TGTGCCAGCAGCCCCCTGGGGGGTGGCTACACCTTC. It is translated as CASSPLGGGYTF.

The chain employs TRBV15 and TRBJ1-2, with 10 bases aligning to TRBD1. Unmatched junction bases numbered 3, after V lost 0 bases and J lost 8 bases. CDR1 is LNHNV and CDR2 is YYDKDF in the germline V gene (reference sequence). There are 14 residues in the CDR3. The CDR3 region has the DNA TGTGCCACCAGCAGAGATAGGGACAGGGGAGGCTACACCTTC. Its protein product is CATSRDRDRGGYTF.

In regard to this clone: Other DNA sequences in the same sample also yield this CDR3. V gene TRBV12-3 or TRBV12-4 combines with J gene TRBJ2-5, with D uncertain. The V end was cut by 3 bases, the J end by 5 bases, with 4 bases between. The CDR3 has 11 residues. The CDR3: CASSFRETQYF. As DNA, the CDR3 is TGTGCCAGCAGTTTTCGGGAGACCCAGTACTTC.

This rearrangement joins TRBV30 to TRBJ2-3, with 11 bases fitting TRBD2. The germline gives CDR1 GTSNPN, CDR2 SVGIG (reference sequence). V shed 0 bases, J shed 5 bases, and the junction held 10 bases outside the gene matches. This CDR3 spans 17 amino acids. The CDR3: CAWSVPPASGRRDTQYF. The CDR3 DNA follows: TGTGCCTGGAGTGTTCCACCGGCTAGCGGGAGGAGAGATACGCAGTATTTT.

This chain's CDR3 is CASSHRRAGGYTF. Written as DNA, the CDR3 is TGTGCCAGCAGCCATCGGAGGGCCGGCGGCTACACCTTC. The gene calls are TRBV5-4 and TRBJ1-2; no firm D call. Germline values: CDR1 SGHNT, CDR2 YYREEE (reference sequence). V was trimmed by 4 bases and J by 8 bases, leaving 15 bases between them. The CDR3 has 13 residues. Full variable domain (outside the CDR3, taken from reference TRBV5-4 and TRBJ1-2): ETGVTQSPTHLIKTRGQQVTLRCSSQSGHNTVSWYQQALGQGPQFIFQYYREEENGRGNFPPRFSGLQFPNYSSELNVNALELDDSALYLCASSHRRAGGYTFGSGTRLTVV.

The chain uses TRBV19 and TRBJ1-6; the D is unclear. Trimming stripped 4 bases from V and 2 bases from J, with 12 bases between. The CDR3 sequence is 16 residues long. Germline CDR1 and CDR2: LNHDA and SQIVND (reference sequence). CDR3 bases: TGTGCCAGTAGTACCGGCGGGTCTACCTATAATTCACCCCTCCACTTT. Translation gives CASSTGGSTYNSPLHF.

This chain connects TRBV9 to TRBJ2-3, with D unresolved. This CDR3 spans 12 amino acids. The germline V gene encodes CDR1 SGDLS and CDR2 YYNGEE. The V end was cut by 0 bases, the J end by 5 bases, with 4 bases between. CDR3 protein: CASSVDLDTQYF. Written as DNA, the CDR3 is TGTGCCAGCAGCGTAGATCTAGATACGCAGTATTTT.

The count of this clone is one. The chain uses TRBV7-9 and TRBJ2-1; TRBD2 aligns across 14 bases. With 4 bases clipped from V and 3 bases from J, the junction kept 11 bases outside the gene matches. Germline V lookup: CDR1 SEHNR, CDR2 FQNEAQ (reference sequence). This CDR3 is 19 amino acids long. In nucleotides, the CDR3 is TGTGCCAGCAGCTCCGCAGGGACTAGCGGGGGCGAATACTACAATGAGCAGTTCTTC. This sequence encodes CASSSAGTSGGEYYNEQFF. The variable domain in full, completed from reference TRBV7-9 and TRBJ2-1, reads DTGVSQNPRHKITKRGQNVTFRCDPISEHNRLYWYRQTLGQGPEFLTYFQNEAQLEKSRLLSDRFSAERPKGSFSTLEIQRTEQGDSAMYLCASSSAGTSGGEYYNEQFFGPGTRLTVL.

This chain connects TRBV27 to TRBJ2-1, with 8 bases lining up with TRBD2. This CDR3 has 17 amino acids. The germline V gene encodes CDR1 MNHEY and CDR2 SMNVEV (reference sequence). J gave up 5 bases and V 4 bases, and 13 bases lay outside the gene matches. The CDR3, as DNA: TGTGCCAGCAGTTCCTCCCCGGGCAGAGCGGGAGACAATGAGCAGTTCTTC. This translates into CASSSSPGRAGDNEQFF.

The chain couples TRBV28 to TRBJ1-5; TRBD1 matches 7 bases. V shed 5 bases, J shed 6 bases, and the junction held 10 bases outside the gene matches. The CDR3 runs to 15 residues. Germline CDR1 reads MDHEN; CDR2 reads SYDVKM. The CDR3 region is CASSVLTGVSQPQHF. In DNA, the CDR3 is TGTGCCAGCAGTGTCCTTACAGGGGTGAGTCAGCCCCAGCATTTT.

This clone was recorded once. The chain recombines TRBV5-4 with TRBJ1-2; D perhaps matches TRBD1 (6 bases). CDR1 is SGHNT, CDR2 YYREEE, per germline (reference sequence). The CDR3 has 13 amino acids. Between the trimmed V and J ends, which lost 1 base and 4 bases, there was a span of 8 bases. The CDR3 region is CASSLTGTYGYTF. The CDR3 DNA reads TGTGCCAGCAGCTTGACAGGGACCTATGGCTACACCTTC.

This clone was seen just once. The chain joins TRBV14 to TRBJ1-2, with unresolved D. There are 15 residues in the CDR3. V was trimmed by 0 bases and J by 4 bases, leaving 12 bases between them. Germline V lookup: CDR1 SGHDN, CDR2 FVKESK. CDR3 region: CASSQEAGDVYGYTF. The CDR3 nucleotides are TGTGCCAGCAGCCAAGAAGCCGGAGACGTCTATGGCTACACCTTC.

This chain connects TRBV12-3 or TRBV12-4 to TRBJ2-7, with D perhaps TRBD2 (6 bases). Trimming stripped 7 bases from V and 6 bases from J, with 16 bases between. This CDR3 spans 13 amino acids. CDR3 region: CASTPGGWGEQYF. CDR3 in DNA: TGTGCCAGCACCCCTGGGGGGTGGGGCGAGCAGTACTTC.

This clone was picked up one time. CDR3 amino acids: CASSWGTASANYGYTF. For the CDR3, the DNA is TGCGCCAGCAGCTGGGGGACAGCCTCCGCTAACTATGGCTACACCTTC. The chain is built from TRBV5-1 and TRBJ1-2, with TRBD1 identical over 7 bases. With 3 bases clipped from V and 0 bases from J, the junction kept 8 bases outside the gene matches. This CDR3 contains 16 residues. Germline CDR1 reads SGHRS; CDR2 reads YFSETQ.

The chain couples TRBV7-9 to TRBJ1-4; D may be TRBD1 (5 bases). Trimming took 5 bases from V and 7 from J, leaving 11 bases between them. The CDR3 length is 13 residues. Per the germline V gene, CDR1 is SEHNR and CDR2 is FQNEAQ (reference sequence). The CDR3 DNA is TGTGCCAGCAGCCCCCGGGGGTTTGAAAAACTGTTTTTT. It is translated as CASSPRGFEKLFF.

The chain has TRBV3-1 (or the pseudogene TRBV3-2) and TRBJ1-2, with D uncertain. CDR1 is LGHDT, CDR2 YNNKEL, per germline (reference sequence). The CDR3 is 12 amino acids. V lost 1 base and J 8 bases, leaving 8 bases between the germline ends. The CDR3 nucleotides are TGTGCCAGCAGCCAAGGCCTGCAGGGCTACACCTTC. Encoded protein: CASSQGLQGYTF.

This clone occurred a few times. The genes are TRBV19 and TRBJ1-5, with 7 bases fitting TRBD1. The V gene's germline CDR1 is LNHDA and CDR2 SQIVND (reference sequence). After removal of 4 bases from V and 2 bases from J, the junction contained 2 bases not matched to a gene. The CDR3 is 14 amino acids. CDR3 amino acids: CASSTTGGNQPQHF. The DNA for the CDR3 is TGTGCCAGTAGTACTACAGGGGGCAATCAGCCCCAGCATTTT.

This chain links TRBV5-1 with TRBJ2-1, with TRBD1 matching 10 bases. Germline V lookup: CDR1 SGHRS, CDR2 YFSETQ. V lost 4 bases and J lost 5; bases outside the gene matches: 3. CDR3 length: 14 amino acids. CDR3 bases: TGCGCCAGCAGCCAGGGACAGGGGAACAATGAGCAGTTCTTC. Its translation is CASSQGQGNNEQFF.

The J gene is TRBJ1-1, the V gene TRBV5-4; 9 bases fit TRBD1. The CDR3 consists of 13 residues. From germline, CDR1 is SGHNT and CDR2 YYREEE (reference sequence). With V trimmed by 4 bases and J by 12 bases, 10 bases remained unmatched. The DNA for the CDR3 is TGTGCCAGCAGCGATGGGGGGACAGGGAGAACTTTCTTT. This translates into CASSDGGTGRTFF.

This chain links TRBV6-6 with TRBJ2-2; 8 positions agree with TRBD1. V trimming: 6 bases; J trimming: 2 bases; junction bases outside the gene matches: 8. The CDR3 sequence is 16 residues long. CDR1 and CDR2 (germline): MNHNY, SVGAGI (reference sequence). The CDR3 here is CASRQTGTGNTGELFF. The DNA of the CDR3 is TGTGCCAGCAGACAAACCGGGACAGGAAACACCGGGGAGCTGTTTTTT.

The V call is TRBV18, the J call TRBJ1-6; D call uncertain. CDR1 KGHSH and CDR2 LQKENI come from the germline V gene. CDR3 length equals 13 residues. Trimming cost V 8 bases and J 6 bases, with 11 bases left between them. The CDR3, as DNA: TGTGCCAGCCGGCGGGCCTTTAATTCACCCCTCCACTTT. Amino acids: CASRRAFNSPLHF.

The CDR3 DNA is TGTGCCAGCAGTTACTCGAACAGCCAAGAGACCCAGTACTTC. Translation gives CASSYSNSQETQYF. The rearrangement links TRBV6-2 or TRBV6-3 to TRBJ2-5, with unresolved D. The germline V gene encodes CDR1 MNHEY and CDR2 SVGEGT. This CDR3 contains 14 residues. Trimming stripped 0 bases from V and 1 base from J, with 6 bases between.

This chain joins TRBV7-6 and TRBJ2-7, with 10 nucleotides matching TRBD2. Germline CDR1 is SGHVS and CDR2 is FNYEAQ. V lost 1 base, J lost 2 bases, and 2 bases stayed unmatched. This CDR3 contains 15 residues. CDR3 in DNA: TGTGCCAGCAGCTTAGGCCTAGCGGGAGCCTACGAGCAGTACTTC. Amino acid sequence: CASSLGLAGAYEQYF.

The chain has TRBV9 and TRBJ1-1; TRBD1 matches 7 bases. The length of the CDR3 is 17 residues. CDR1 and CDR2 (germline): SGDLS, YYNGEE. V gave up 2 bases and J gave up 1 base; unmatched junction bases: 11. As DNA, the CDR3 is TGTGCCAGCAGCGTGGGACAGATTCCCCCTCAGAACACTGAAGCTTTCTTT. This sequence encodes CASSVGQIPPQNTEAFF.